These T cell receptor beta chains were read from a single sample in a study of type 1 regulatory T cells. Their antigens are not known. Each CDR3 protein is one row after TCRdb ran MiXCR on the reads. The sample holds under 85,000 distinct CDR3 sequences, more than 45% seen once. Sequencing was performed on cultured non-Tr1 T cells, either the whole culture or a sorted T cell fraction (not recorded which). All receptors derive from a human donor in good health. CDR3s include the opening cysteine and the closing phenylalanine or tryptophan. Fields, in order: V gene, J gene, clone size, D gene, CDR3 DNA, CDR3 protein. The D gene is left open where the match is weak. Only some rows state a clone size, as once, few, many or a class for expanded clones.

TRBV7-2	TRBJ2-2	many	TRBD1	TGTGCCAGCAGCCGCCAGGGTACAGGGGCGAACACCGGGGAGCTGTTTTTT	CASSRQGTGANTGELFF
TRBV18	TRBJ2-3	NA	NA	TGTGCCAGCTCGCAGACAGAACTGGATACGCAGTATTTT	CASSQTELDTQYF
TRBV7-3	TRBJ2-5	NA	NA	TGTGCCAGCAGCCAATTTAGTAATCTGGAGACCCAGTACTTC	CASSQFSNLETQYF
TRBV5-1	TRBJ2-1	few	TRBD2	TGCGCCAGCAGCTTGGCGGGGGGGCGGAATGAGCAGTTCTTC	CASSLAGGRNEQFF
TRBV19	TRBJ1-5	NA	NA	TGTGCCAGTAGTGATGGGATTTCCAATCAGCCCCAGCATTTT	CASSDGISNQPQHF
TRBV5-1	TRBJ2-7	NA	NA	TGCGCCAGCAGCGACGGTCGTGGGGCGAGCTACGAGCAGTACTTC	CASSDGRGASYEQYF
TRBV10-2	TRBJ2-1	few	TRBD2	TGCGCCAGCAGCCGGACTAGCGGGGGGGCTGGCTCCTACAATGAGCAGTTCTTC	CASSRTSGGAGSYNEQFF
TRBV18	TRBJ2-5	NA	TRBD2	TGTGCCAGCTCCCCTCGAGCGGGGAACCAAGAGACCCAGTACTTC	CASSPRAGNQETQYF
TRBV27	TRBJ2-1	NA	TRBD2	TGTGCCAGCAGTATTAGCGGGGGGCCGGATCCACGGCAGTTCTTC	CASSISGGPDPRQFF
TRBV5-6	TRBJ2-2	NA	TRBD2	TGTGCCAGCAGCTCAGCGGGGGGGCCGGTCGGGGAGCTGTTTTTT	CASSSAGGPVGELFF
TRBV6-1	TRBJ1-1	NA	TRBD1	TGTGCCAGCAGTGAAACCCCTGGGACAGCAAACACTGAAGCTTTCTTT	CASSETPGTANTEAFF
TRBV20-1	TRBJ1-5	NA	TRBD1	TGCAGTGCTAGAGCCCCAGCCCGGGACAGGGTTGGGCAGCCCCAGCATTTT	CSARAPARDRVGQPQHF
TRBV7-3	TRBJ2-2	many	NA	TGTGCCAGCAGCTCAACCAGTGGGACCGGGGAGCTGTTTTTT	CASSSTSGTGELFF
TRBV7-8	TRBJ1-2	few	TRBD1	TGTGCCAGCAGCACTAGGACAGGACTTAACGGCTACACCTTC	CASSTRTGLNGYTF
TRBV12-3/TRBV12-4	TRBJ1-5	NA	NA	TGTGCCAGCAGACCAGCGGATAGTGCTGGTAGTCAGCCCCAGCATTTT	CASRPADSAGSQPQHF
TRBV20-1	TRBJ2-1	once	NA	TGCAGTGCTGGCCGGGGGCAGGCCAACAATGAGCAGTTCTTC	CSAGRGQANNEQFF
TRBV4-3	TRBJ2-3	NA	TRBD2	TGCGCCAGCAGCCAAGAAAGCGGGAGACCCCGGGATACGCAGTATTTT	CASSQESGRPRDTQYF
TRBV6-2/TRBV6-3	TRBJ1-2	few	TRBD1	TGTGCCAGCAGGGATGACAGGGTCGGCTCTGGCTACACCTTC	CASRDDRVGSGYTF
TRBV12-3/TRBV12-4	TRBJ2-5	few	TRBD2	TGTGCCAGCAGTGCGACTAGCCAGACGGAGACCCAGTACTTC	CASSATSQTETQYF
TRBV6-4	TRBJ2-1	once	NA	TGTGCCAGCAGTGAAGAGGGACCTCCGAACTCCTACAATGAGCAGTTCTTC	CASSEEGPPNSYNEQFF
TRBV7-2	TRBJ1-1	NA	NA	TGTGCCAGCAGCTTAGGCAGACAGTTTGAAGCTTTCTTT	CASSLGRQFEAFF
TRBV5-5	TRBJ2-2	few	NA	TGTGCCAGCAGCTTGCTTCACACCTCGAACACCGGGGAGCTGTTTTTT	CASSLLHTSNTGELFF
TRBV4-3	TRBJ1-1	few	TRBD1	TGCGCCAGCAGCCAAGTAGGACAGGGGGTCAATGCTGAAGCTTTCTTT	CASSQVGQGVNAEAFF
TRBV5-1	TRBJ1-1	few	NA	TGCGCCAGCAGCGCCAGCACTGAAGCTTTCTTT	CASSASTEAFF
TRBV4-3	TRBJ1-4	few	NA	TGCGCCAGCAGCCAAGATTGGGGCAGCCTTGGAGAAAAACTGTTTTTT	CASSQDWGSLGEKLFF
TRBV20-1	TRBJ1-1	NA	NA	TGCAGTGCTAGAGACCCCGCGGGCGGCACTGAAGCTTTCTTT	CSARDPAGGTEAFF
TRBV20-1	TRBJ2-5	NA	TRBD2	TGCAGTGCTAGAGATCGGCTAGCGGGGGCAGAGACCCAGTACTTC	CSARDRLAGAETQYF
TRBV4-1	TRBJ2-5	NA	NA	TGCGCCAGCAGCCGCCTACTCGCGGGTCGGTACGAGACCCAGTACTTC	CASSRLLAGRYETQYF
TRBV3-1	TRBJ1-1	few	NA	TGTGCCAGCAGCCACTCCCCTGGACCCGAAGCTTTCTTT	CASSHSPGPEAFF
TRBV6-2/TRBV6-3	TRBJ2-7	once	NA	TGTGCCAGCAGTTACTCGGACAACCTTTCCTACGAGCAGTACTTC	CASSYSDNLSYEQYF
TRBV20-1	TRBJ2-1	NA	NA	TGCAGTGCTAGGCCCGGGCTTCTGCAGTTCTTC	CSARPGLLQFF
TRBV4-1	TRBJ1-5	NA	TRBD1	TGCGCCAGCAGCCACCCGGACAGGGACCAACAGCCCCAGCATTTT	CASSHPDRDQQPQHF
TRBV27	TRBJ2-7	NA	NA	TGTGCCAGCAGTTTAGGGGTGTACGAGCAGTACTTC	CASSLGVYEQYF
TRBV5-5	TRBJ2-1	medium-sized	TRBD2	TGTGCCAGCAGCTTTTCTAGCGGGGGGTGGAATGAGCAGTTCTTC	CASSFSSGGWNEQFF
TRBV12-3/TRBV12-4	TRBJ1-3	NA	NA	TGTGCCAGCAGTTTAGCGCAGGTTGGAAACACCATATATTTT	CASSLAQVGNTIYF
TRBV6-2/TRBV6-3	TRBJ1-6	once	TRBD1	TGTGCCAGCACCCGACAGGGAATAAGTTCACCCCTCCACTTT	CASTRQGISSPLHF
TRBV12-3/TRBV12-4	TRBJ2-1	NA	NA	TGTGCCAGCAGTTTCCTTCGGGGCCCCGGGCACAATGAGCAGTTCTTC	CASSFLRGPGHNEQFF
TRBV5-4	TRBJ2-5	NA	NA	TGTGCCAGCAGCAGGACAGTGTACCAAGAGACCCAGTACTTC	CASSRTVYQETQYF
TRBV7-9	TRBJ2-1	NA	NA	TGTGCCAGCAGCTTATCATCAGGCAATGAGCAGTTCTTC	CASSLSSGNEQFF
TRBV19	TRBJ2-7	NA	NA	TGTGCCAGTAGTATCCGCGCGGAGTACTACGAGCAGTACTTC	CASSIRAEYYEQYF
TRBV24-1	TRBJ2-1	few	TRBD2	TGTGCCACCAGTGATTTCTCCGGGACTAGCGGGGGAGGAAAGGAGCAGTTCTTC	CATSDFSGTSGGGKEQFF
TRBV20-1	TRBJ2-1	few	TRBD2	TGCAGTGCTAGAGATAGGGGCGGGGGGACTACCCCGAGCTCCTACAATGAGCAGTTCTTC	CSARDRGGGTTPSSYNEQFF
TRBV7-2	TRBJ2-1	medium-sized	TRBD2	TGTGCCAGCAGCTTGGGGTGGGATAGCGGGGGATTAGAGCAGTTCTTC	CASSLGWDSGGLEQFF
TRBV12-3/TRBV12-4	TRBJ1-1	NA	NA	TGTGCCAGCAGTGAAATCCGGGACATGCTATCTGAAGCTTTCTTT	CASSEIRDMLSEAFF
TRBV30	TRBJ1-1	NA	NA	TGTGCCTGGAGCCCAAGTATGAACACTGAAGCTTTCTTT	CAWSPSMNTEAFF
TRBV6-5	TRBJ2-7	once	NA	TGTGCCAGCGGCTGGAACTACGAGCAGTACTTC	CASGWNYEQYF
TRBV10-2	TRBJ1-2	NA	NA	TGCGCCAGCAGTGAGTCGACCCCCCCCAGGGGCTACACCTTC	CASSESTPPRGYTF
TRBV7-8	TRBJ2-1	NA	TRBD2	TGTGCCAGCAGCTCTGGACTAGACTATGGCGGCAATGAGCAGTTCTTC	CASSSGLDYGGNEQFF
TRBV5-4	TRBJ1-1	NA	NA	TGTGCCAGCAGCCAAACGGACATCTACTTGCACACTGAAGCTTTCTTT	CASSQTDIYLHTEAFF
TRBV11-2	TRBJ2-1	NA	TRBD1	TGTGCCAGCAGCCTCCGGGACAGCTACAATGAGCAGTTCTTC	CASSLRDSYNEQFF
TRBV5-1	TRBJ2-5	few	TRBD1	TGCGCCAGCTCAACAGGGGAAGAGACCCAGTACTTC	CASSTGEETQYF
TRBV10-3	TRBJ2-1	few	TRBD1	TGTGCCATCAGTGGCCCTGGGACAGGAGGGAATGAGCAGTTCTTC	CAISGPGTGGNEQFF
TRBV5-1	TRBJ1-6	NA	TRBD1	TGCGCCAGCAGCTGGACAGGGGGCAGCTCACCCCTCCACTTT	CASSWTGGSSPLHF
TRBV18	TRBJ2-7	few	TRBD1	TGTGCCAGCTCACCATCAGGGACAGGGGGCTCCTACGAGCAGTACTTC	CASSPSGTGGSYEQYF
TRBV19	TRBJ1-4	NA	NA	TGTGCCAGTAGTGATATCGGGGCAACTAATGAAAAACTGTTTTTT	CASSDIGATNEKLFF